This T cell receptor (beta chain) was captured in a study of OX40 agonist ivuxolimab in advanced cancers. The wider study: Patients with hepatocellular carcinoma, melanoma, renal cell or head and neck cancer made up the dose-escalation patients. Study-level findings and limits: At 0.1 to 3.0 mg/kg, CD4+ and CD8+ blood T cells expanded clonally by week 6. The authors also found low normalized T-cell clonal expansion in some nonresponders.

Germline trimming cut 4 bases from V and 6 bases from J; bases unmatched to any gene: 9. Germline CDR1 and CDR2: MDHEN and SYDVKM. This CDR3 has 15 amino acids. Comments on this clone: Antigen: not known.

TCRdb's table, derived via immunoSEQ multiplex PCR, lists solely in-frame clones and lacks some. The data contain 69,000 or so clones, around 91% of them singletons. V usage is TRBV28 and J usage is TRBJ1-5; TRBD1 agrees at 7 bases. This clonotype originated in an adult with an advanced solid tumor such as melanoma, head and neck, liver or kidney cancer. Sequenced here: CD4+ or CD8+ T cells sorted from blood, sampled in a trial of the OX40 agonist ivuxolimab. The DNA for the CDR3 is TGTGCCAGCAGTTCGGGAACAGGGGAGGGTCAGCCCCAGCATTTT. The encoded protein is CASSSGTGEGQPQHF.